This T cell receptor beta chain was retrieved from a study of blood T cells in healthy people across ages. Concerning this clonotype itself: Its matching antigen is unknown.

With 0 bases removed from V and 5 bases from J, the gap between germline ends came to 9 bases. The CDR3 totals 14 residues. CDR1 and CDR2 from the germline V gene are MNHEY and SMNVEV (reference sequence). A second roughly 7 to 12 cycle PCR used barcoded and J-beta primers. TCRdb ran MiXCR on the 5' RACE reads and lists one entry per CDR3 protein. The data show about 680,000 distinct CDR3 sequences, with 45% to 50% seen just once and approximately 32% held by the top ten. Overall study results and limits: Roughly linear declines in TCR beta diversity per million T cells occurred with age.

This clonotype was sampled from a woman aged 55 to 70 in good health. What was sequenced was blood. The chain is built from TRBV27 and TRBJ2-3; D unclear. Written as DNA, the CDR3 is TGTGCCAGCAGTTTATCGGTACTGGGAGATACGCAGTATTTT. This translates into CASSLSVLGDTQYF.